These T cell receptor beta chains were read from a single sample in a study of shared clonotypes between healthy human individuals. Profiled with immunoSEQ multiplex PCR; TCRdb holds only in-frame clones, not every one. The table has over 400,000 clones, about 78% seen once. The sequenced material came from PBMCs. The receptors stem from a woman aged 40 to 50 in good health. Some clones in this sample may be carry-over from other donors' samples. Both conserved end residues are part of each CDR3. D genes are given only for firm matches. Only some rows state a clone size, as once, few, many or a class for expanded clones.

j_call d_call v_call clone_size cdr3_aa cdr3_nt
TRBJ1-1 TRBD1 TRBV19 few CASTFDRAGNTEAFF TGTGCCAGTACTTTCGACAGGGCGGGTAACACTGAAGCTTTCTTT
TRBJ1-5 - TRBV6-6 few CASRGLEGSNQPQHF TGTGCCAGCAGAGGCCTCGAGGGTTCCAATCAGCCCCAGCATTTT
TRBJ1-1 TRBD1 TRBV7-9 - CASSFGTGYTEAFF TGTGCCAGCAGCTTCGGGACAGGGTACACTGAAGCTTTCTTT
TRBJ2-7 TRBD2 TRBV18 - CASSPGGGPHEQYF TGTGCCAGCTCACCGGGGGGGGGACCCCACGAGCAGTACTTC
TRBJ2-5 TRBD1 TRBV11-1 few CASRGTGVETQYF TGTGCCAGCAGGGGGACAGGGGTAGAGACCCAGTACTTC
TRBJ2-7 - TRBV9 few CASTRECRPSAYEQYF TGTGCCAGCACCCGGGAGTGCAGGCCCTCCGCCTACGAGCAGTACTTC
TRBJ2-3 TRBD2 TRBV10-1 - CASSEGSSGSLGDTQYF TGCGCCAGCAGTGAGGGCTCTAGCGGGAGTCTGGGGGATACGCAGTATTTT
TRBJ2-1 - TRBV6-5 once CASSPAGMVNEQFF TGTGCCAGTTCCCCGGCCGGCATGGTCAATGAGCAGTTCTTC
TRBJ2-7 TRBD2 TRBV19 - CASSSPGTSGRHYEQYF TGTGCCAGTAGTAGTCCCGGGACTAGCGGGAGACATTACGAGCAGTACTTC
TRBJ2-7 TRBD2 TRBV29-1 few CSARTSSYEQYF TGCAGCGCCCGGACTAGCTCCTACGAGCAGTACTTC
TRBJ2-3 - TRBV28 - CASMGGPQRAGDTQYF TGTGCCAGCATGGGGGGGCCCCAGCGGGCCGGGGATACGCAGTATTTT
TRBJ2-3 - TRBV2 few CASRLIADTQYF TGTGCCAGCAGGCTGATAGCAGATACGCAGTATTTT
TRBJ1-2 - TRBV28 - CASSSSPGGLYGYTF TGTGCCAGCAGTTCATCCCCCGGGGGTCTCTATGGCTACACCTTC
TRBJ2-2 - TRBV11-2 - CASSQVRVRTGELFF TGTGCCAGCAGCCAGGTCAGGGTTCGAACCGGGGAGCTGTTTTTT
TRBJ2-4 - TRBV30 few CAWSSRGRENIQYF TGTGCCTGGAGTTCACGCGGACGGGAAAACATTCAGTACTTC
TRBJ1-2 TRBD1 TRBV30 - CAWSPLTGNYGYTF TGTGCCTGGAGCCCTCTGACAGGGAACTATGGCTACACCTTC
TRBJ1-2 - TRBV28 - CASSSSEVRGYGYTF TGTGCCAGCAGTTCCTCTGAAGTCCGGGGCTATGGCTACACCTTC